This T cell receptor beta chain was captured in a study of blood T cell repertoires in COVID-19 (dated by TCRdb to about 2020). About the full investigation: Samples covering the acute and convalescent phases of COVID-19 were provided by collaborators in the United States, Italy and Spain. Subjects who had been exposed to COVID-19, were actively infected with it, or had recovered from it provided the deeply sampled blood TCRbeta repertoires that made up the dataset. Nearly every sample came with metadata listing a de-identified subject ID, COVID-19 status, age in years and sex. The prospective study material was composed of cDNA or gDNA derived from T cells, B-cell-depleted T cells, or PBMCs. Samples came from the ongoing ImmuneRACE study (first 160 participants) plus 1,254 subjects from 6 global collaborators. Where HLA class I and class II types were available, the types were taken from metadata supplied by the sample provider, not from assay-based typing. A freely available public database, intended as a resource for researchers studying the immune response to SARS-CoV-2, is where the repertoires were released. Beyond this particular receptor, the publication reports: The amount of clinical and demographic metadata varied by source and participant and was provided uncurated.

Worth noting for this clone: Its specific antigen is unknown. No base quality values were provided; no much bigger clone lies one nucleotide off.

Each collaborating institution followed its own protocols to collect whole blood in K2EDTA tubes. Collaborator samples were shipped for TCRbeta analysis as frozen whole blood, isolated PBMCs, or DNA extracted from either sample type. From a lookup of the germline V gene, CDR1 and CDR2 are SGHRS and YFSETQ. A distance of 12 bases separates the germline ends of V and J, which lose 5 bases and 1 base respectively. From the cysteine up to the phenylalanine, the CDR3 has a length of 14 residues. CDR3 DNA only is kept here, 42 bases in frame from base 1. TCRbeta CDR3 regions were amplified from genomic DNA by means of the immunoSEQ Assay, a bias-controlled multiplex PCR. In the source study's methods: Nucleated cell counts per sample were estimated from amplification of reference gene primers within the assay. To quantify the absolute abundance of each unique TCRbeta CDR3 rearrangement, sequence reads were collapsed and filtered. For each sample, productive Simpson clonality was calculated as the square root of Simpson's diversity index across productive rearrangements. TCRdb retrieved this table from immuneACCESS and kept in-frame rearrangements only. Not all clones are present; in checked studies, unresolved V genes account for under half, and no reason is known for the remainder. The V and J calls and the clone size are those of that table, but D and trimming were determined from the DNA. Across this sample there are around 94,000 clones, with roughly 80% seen only once. The ten largest account for 19% of the sample.

Specimen: peripheral blood. The V gene is TRBV5-1 and the J gene is TRBJ1-1; the D region possibly corresponds to TRBD1 (6 bases align). The receptor comes from a human donor in a cohort sampled during active COVID-19. Here the CDR3 is given as CASREGGRNTEAFF. The sequenced DNA: TGCGCCAGCAGGGAGGGGGGGCGGAACACTGAAGCTTTCTTT.